The 8 T cell receptor beta chains below come from one sample, sequenced in a study of monozygotic twins with cystic fibrosis. Using immunoSEQ multiplex PCR, the repertoire was profiled, and TCRdb retains in-frame clones only, with some absent. This sample has around 33,000 clones, with nearly 85% found just once. Specimen: blood. Receptor source: a girl aged 2 to 10 with cystic fibrosis.

This chain links TRBV19 with TRBJ2-3; 8 bases are shared with TRBD1. The CDR3 is 15 residues long. The germline V gene has CDR1 LNHDA and CDR2 SQIVND (reference sequence). V shed 6 bases and J 2 bases; nucleotides not matched to a gene: 7. CDR3 loop: CASSRRDRITDTQYF. CDR3 coding DNA: TGTGCCAGTAGCCGCCGGGACAGGATCACAGATACGCAGTATTTT.

This rearrangement joins TRBV15 to TRBJ2-7; a possible D gene is TRBD1 (5 bases). The germline V and J ends were trimmed by 0 bases and 4 bases, with 16 bases remaining between them. This CDR3 region has 16 residues. The germline V gene encodes CDR1 LNHNV and CDR2 YYDKDF (reference sequence). DNA for the CDR3: TGTGCCACCAGCAGAGATCTAGGGGCAGAGAGTTACGAGCAGTACTTC. Translation gives CATSRDLGAESYEQYF.

The chain recombines TRBV5-1 with TRBJ1-6, with 7 bases identical to TRBD1. With 0 bases clipped from V and 10 bases from J, the junction kept 7 bases outside the gene matches. The CDR3 runs to 15 residues. The germline CDR1 and CDR2 sequences are SGHRS and YFSETQ. The CDR3, as DNA: TGCGCCAGCAGCTTGGAGGGGGCCCTAGGGTCACCCCTCCACTTT. Its translation is CASSLEGALGSPLHF.

This clone turned up a few times. The chain couples TRBV4-1 to TRBJ2-7, with D unresolved. Germline V gives CDR1 MGHRA, CDR2 YSYEKL. Deletions cut 1 base from V and 3 bases from J, with 13 bases between. This CDR3 spans 15 amino acids. The CDR3 loop is CASSQGPPPIYEQYF. The CDR3 nucleotides are TGCGCCAGCAGCCAAGGTCCCCCTCCCATCTACGAGCAGTACTTC.

The chain has TRBV5-1 and TRBJ2-7, with 7 bases identical to TRBD2. Germline CDR1 and CDR2: SGHRS and YFSETQ. CDR3 size: 13 residues. With 3 bases clipped from V and 2 bases from J, the junction kept 2 bases outside the gene matches. The DNA for the CDR3 is TGCGCCAGCAGCTCCCGGGGGGCCTACGAGCAGTACTTC. This encodes CASSSRGAYEQYF.

The chain joins TRBV29-1 to TRBJ2-1, with a possible D match to TRBD1 (5 bases). V dropped 3 bases and J dropped 6 bases, with 15 bases sitting between them. Germline CDR1 and CDR2: SQVTM and ANQGSEA. The CDR3 contains 14 residues. In nucleotides, the CDR3 is TGCAGCGTTGATATAGGGGAATGGGGCAATGAGCAGTTCTTC. Its protein is CSVDIGEWGNEQFF.

The chain recombines TRBV6-5 with TRBJ1-2; D perhaps matches TRBD1 (6 bases). Between the trimmed V and J ends, which lost 3 bases and 2 bases, there was a span of 13 bases. Germline V lookup: CDR1 MNHEY, CDR2 SVGAGI. CDR3 length: 15 residues. The CDR3 is CASSYGQGQNYGYTF. The CDR3 DNA reads as TGTGCCAGCAGTTATGGTCAGGGGCAGAACTATGGCTACACCTTC.

The rearrangement links TRBV4-3 to TRBJ2-1; 16 bases align to TRBD2. J lost 9 bases, V lost 0 bases, and 5 bases had no gene match. CDR1 LGHNA and CDR2 YSLEER come from the germline V gene. This CDR3 comprises 17 residues. The chain's CDR3 is CASSQEVGLAGGPEQFF. DNA of the CDR3: TGCGCCAGCAGCCAAGAGGTGGGACTAGCGGGGGGGCCTGAGCAGTTCTTC.